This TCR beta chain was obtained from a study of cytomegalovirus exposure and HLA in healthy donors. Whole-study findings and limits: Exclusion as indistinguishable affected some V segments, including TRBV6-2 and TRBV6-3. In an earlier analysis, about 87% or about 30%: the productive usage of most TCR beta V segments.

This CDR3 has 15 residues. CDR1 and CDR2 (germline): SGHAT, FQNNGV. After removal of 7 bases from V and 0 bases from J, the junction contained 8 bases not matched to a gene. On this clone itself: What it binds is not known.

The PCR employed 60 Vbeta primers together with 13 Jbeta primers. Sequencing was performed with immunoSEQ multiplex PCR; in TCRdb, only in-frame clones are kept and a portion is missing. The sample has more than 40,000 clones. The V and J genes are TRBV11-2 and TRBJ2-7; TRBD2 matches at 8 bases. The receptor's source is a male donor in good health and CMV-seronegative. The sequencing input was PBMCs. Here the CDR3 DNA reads TGTGCCAGCACCATTAGCGGGGATAGCTCCTACGAGCAGTACTTC. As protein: CASTISGDSSYEQYF.